This T cell receptor (beta chain) was sequenced for a study of blood T cell repertoires in COVID-19. Study information: The United States, Italy and Spain supplied acute and convalescent COVID-19 samples.

The assay was immunoSEQ multiplex PCR, and TCRdb's table has in-frame clones only and misses some. The profile shows about 110,000 clones, less than 85% of them singletons. Germline V gene data show CDR1 as GTSNPN and CDR2 as SVGIG (reference sequence). The CDR3 is made up of 12 amino acids. Trimming left V 4 bases short and J 9 bases short, with 10 bases between. The chain combines TRBV30 with TRBJ1-6, with D uncertain. The source of this sequence is a woman between 35 and 50 years old with acute or convalescent COVID-19. Sequenced sample: peripheral blood. The CDR3 sequence is CAWTWQASPLHF. In DNA, the CDR3 is TGTGCCTGGACCTGGCAGGCTTCACCCCTCCACTTT.